This T cell receptor beta chain was captured in a study of cytomegalovirus exposure and HLA in healthy donors. In the PCR, 60 Vbeta and 13 Jbeta primers were used. Under the authors' procedure: It was a later analysis that counted 83 million or so unique TCR beta chains, of which some 12 million were shared. Some clones are missing from TCRdb's copy, which holds only in-frame ones; the method was immunoSEQ multiplex PCR. V and J calls and clone size are those listed in that table; D and trimming were worked out from the DNA. The sample holds about 100,000 clones, about 80% seen once. Trimming cost V 4 bases and J 0 bases, with 10 bases left between them. There are 15 residues in the CDR3. Germline V gene lookup returns CDR1 SGHDN and CDR2 FVKESK. Study observations and caveats: Among the sequence variants, a highly shared cluster was likely an artifact of sequencing.

A note on this clone: The antigen remains undetermined.

This clonotype was sampled from a young woman in good health and CMV-seropositive. The specimen sequenced was PBMCs. The V call is TRBV14, the J call TRBJ1-5, with D tentatively TRBD1 (6 bases). This chain's CDR3 is CASSLRGASNQPQHF. The CDR3 DNA is TGTGCCAGCAGCCTCCGGGGGGCTAGCAATCAGCCCCAGCATTTT.